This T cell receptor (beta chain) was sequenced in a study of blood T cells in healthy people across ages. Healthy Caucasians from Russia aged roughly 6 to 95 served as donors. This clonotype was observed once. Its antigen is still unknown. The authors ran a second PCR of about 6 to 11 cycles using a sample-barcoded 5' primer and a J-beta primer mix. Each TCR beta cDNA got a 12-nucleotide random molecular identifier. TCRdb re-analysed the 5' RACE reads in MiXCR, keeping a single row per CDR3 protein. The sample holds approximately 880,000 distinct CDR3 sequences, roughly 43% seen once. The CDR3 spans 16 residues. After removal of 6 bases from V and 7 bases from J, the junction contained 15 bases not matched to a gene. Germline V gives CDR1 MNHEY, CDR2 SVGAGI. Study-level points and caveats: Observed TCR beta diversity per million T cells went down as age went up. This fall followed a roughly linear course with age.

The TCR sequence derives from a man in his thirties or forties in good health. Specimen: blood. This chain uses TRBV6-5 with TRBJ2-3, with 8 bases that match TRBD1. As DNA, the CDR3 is TGTGCCAGCAGCCGACAGGGGATGGGTGGCGGTAATACGCAGTATTTT. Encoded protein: CASSRQGMGGGNTQYF.